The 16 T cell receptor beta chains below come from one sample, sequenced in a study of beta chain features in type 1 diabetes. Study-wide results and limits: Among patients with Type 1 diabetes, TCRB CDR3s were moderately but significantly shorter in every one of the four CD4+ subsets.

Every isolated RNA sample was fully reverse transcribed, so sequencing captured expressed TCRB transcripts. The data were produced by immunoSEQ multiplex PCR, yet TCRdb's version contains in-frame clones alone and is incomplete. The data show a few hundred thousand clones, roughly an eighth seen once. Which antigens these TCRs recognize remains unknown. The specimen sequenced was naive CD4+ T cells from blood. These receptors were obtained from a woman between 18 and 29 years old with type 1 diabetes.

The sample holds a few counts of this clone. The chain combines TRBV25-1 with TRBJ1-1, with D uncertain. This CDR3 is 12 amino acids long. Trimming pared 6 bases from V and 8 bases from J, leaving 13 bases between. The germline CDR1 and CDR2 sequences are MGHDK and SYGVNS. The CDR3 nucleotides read TGTGCCAGCAGCGAAGGCAGTTCCGAAGCTTTCTTT. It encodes CASSEGSSEAFF.

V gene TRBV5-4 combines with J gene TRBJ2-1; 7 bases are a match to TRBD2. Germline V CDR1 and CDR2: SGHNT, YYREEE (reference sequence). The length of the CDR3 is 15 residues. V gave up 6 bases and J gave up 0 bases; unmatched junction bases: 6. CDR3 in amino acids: CASTLGGSSYNEQFF. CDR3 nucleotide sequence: TGTGCCAGCACACTCGGCGGGAGCTCCTACAATGAGCAGTTCTTC.

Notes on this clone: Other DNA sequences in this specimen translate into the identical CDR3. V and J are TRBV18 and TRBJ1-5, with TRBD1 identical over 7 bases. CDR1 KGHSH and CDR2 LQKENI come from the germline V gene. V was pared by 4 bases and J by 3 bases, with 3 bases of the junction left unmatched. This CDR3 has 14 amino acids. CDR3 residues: CASSLGQANQPQHF. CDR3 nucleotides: TGTGCCAGCTCACTCGGACAGGCCAATCAGCCCCAGCATTTT.

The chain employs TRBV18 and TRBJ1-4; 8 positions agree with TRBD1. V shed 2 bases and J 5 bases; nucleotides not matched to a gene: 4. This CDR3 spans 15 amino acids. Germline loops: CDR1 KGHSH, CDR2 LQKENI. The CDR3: CASSPRDRRNEKLFF. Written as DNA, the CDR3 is TGTGCCAGCTCACCAAGGGACAGGAGGAATGAAAAACTGTTTTTT.

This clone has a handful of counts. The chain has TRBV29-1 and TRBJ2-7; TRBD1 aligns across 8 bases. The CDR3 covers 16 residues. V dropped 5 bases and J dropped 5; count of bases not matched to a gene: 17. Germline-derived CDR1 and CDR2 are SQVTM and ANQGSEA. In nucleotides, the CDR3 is TGCAGCGTTAGGGCAGGGGGCCCACTTTCGAAGAACGAGCAGTACTTC. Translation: CSVRAGGPLSKNEQYF.

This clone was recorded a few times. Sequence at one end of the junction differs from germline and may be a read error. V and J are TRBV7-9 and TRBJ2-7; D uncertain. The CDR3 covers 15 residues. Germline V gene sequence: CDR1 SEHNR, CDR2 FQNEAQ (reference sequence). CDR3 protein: CASSPPITGTTSSTF. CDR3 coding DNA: TGTGCCAGCAGCCCACCAATCACCGGCACTACGAGCAGTACTTTC.

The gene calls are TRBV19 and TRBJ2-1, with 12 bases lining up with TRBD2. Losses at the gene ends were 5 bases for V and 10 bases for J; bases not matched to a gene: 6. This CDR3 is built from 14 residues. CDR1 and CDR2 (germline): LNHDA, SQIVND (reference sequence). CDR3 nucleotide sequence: TGTGCCAGTAGTGAAGGACTAGCGGGACAGGAGCAGTTCTTC. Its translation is CASSEGLAGQEQFF.

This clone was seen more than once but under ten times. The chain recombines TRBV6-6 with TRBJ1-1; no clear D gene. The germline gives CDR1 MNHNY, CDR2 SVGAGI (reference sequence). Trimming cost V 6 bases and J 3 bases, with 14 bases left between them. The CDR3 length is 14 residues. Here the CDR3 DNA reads TGTGCCAGCAGACAACATGAAAGATACACTGAAGCTTTCTTT. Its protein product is CASRQHERYTEAFF.

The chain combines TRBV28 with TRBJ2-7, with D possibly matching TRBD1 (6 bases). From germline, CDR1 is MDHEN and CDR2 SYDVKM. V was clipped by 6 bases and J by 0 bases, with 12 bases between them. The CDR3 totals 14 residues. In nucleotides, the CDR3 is TGTGCCAGCAGCTTACAGGGTCTCTCCTACGAGCAGTACTTC. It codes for CASSLQGLSYEQYF.

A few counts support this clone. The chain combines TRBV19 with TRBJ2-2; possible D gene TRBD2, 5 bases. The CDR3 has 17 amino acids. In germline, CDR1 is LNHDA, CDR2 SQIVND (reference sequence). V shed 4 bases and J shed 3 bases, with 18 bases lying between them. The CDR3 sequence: CASSSPSSRRYTGELFF. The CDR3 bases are TGTGCCAGTAGTAGCCCCAGCAGCAGGAGGTACACCGGGGAGCTGTTTTTT.

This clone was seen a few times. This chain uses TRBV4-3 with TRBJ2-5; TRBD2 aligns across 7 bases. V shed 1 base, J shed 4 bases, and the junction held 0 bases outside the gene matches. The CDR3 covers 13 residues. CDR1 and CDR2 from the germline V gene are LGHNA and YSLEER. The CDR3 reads CASSQVAGETQYF. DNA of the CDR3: TGCGCCAGCAGCCAAGTAGCGGGAGAGACCCAGTACTTC.

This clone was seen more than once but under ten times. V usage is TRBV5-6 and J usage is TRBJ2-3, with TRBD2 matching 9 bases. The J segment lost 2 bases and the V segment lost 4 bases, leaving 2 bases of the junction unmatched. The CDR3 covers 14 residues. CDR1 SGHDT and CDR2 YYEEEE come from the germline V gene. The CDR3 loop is CASSLAGTTDTQYF. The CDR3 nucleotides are TGTGCCAGCAGCCTAGCGGGGACCACAGATACGCAGTATTTT.

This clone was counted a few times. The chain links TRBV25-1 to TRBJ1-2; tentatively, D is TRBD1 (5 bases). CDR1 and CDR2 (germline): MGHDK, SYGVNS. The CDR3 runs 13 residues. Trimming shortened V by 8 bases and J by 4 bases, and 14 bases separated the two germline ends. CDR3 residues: CASSLGEGYGYTF. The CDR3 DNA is TGTGCCAGCTCCCTGGGGGAGGGCTATGGCTACACCTTC.

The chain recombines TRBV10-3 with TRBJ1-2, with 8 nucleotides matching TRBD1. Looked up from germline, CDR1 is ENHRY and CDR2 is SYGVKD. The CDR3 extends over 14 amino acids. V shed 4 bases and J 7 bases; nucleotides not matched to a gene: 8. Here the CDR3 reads CAISGTGRIGGYTF. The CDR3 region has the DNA TGTGCCATCAGTGGGACAGGGCGGATTGGTGGCTACACCTTC.

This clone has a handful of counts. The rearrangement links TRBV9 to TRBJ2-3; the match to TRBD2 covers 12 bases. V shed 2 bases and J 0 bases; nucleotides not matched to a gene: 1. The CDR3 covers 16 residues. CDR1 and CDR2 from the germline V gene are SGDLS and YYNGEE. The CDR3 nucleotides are TGTGCCAGCAGCGTGCTAGCGGGGGGGAGCACAGATACGCAGTATTTT. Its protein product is CASSVLAGGSTDTQYF. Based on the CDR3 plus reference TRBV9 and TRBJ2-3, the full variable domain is DSGVTQTPKHLITATGQRVTLRCSPRSGDLSVYWYQQSLDQGLQFLIQYYNGEERAKGNILERFSAQQFPDLHSELNLSSLELGDSALYFCASSVLAGGSTDTQYFGPGTRLTVL.

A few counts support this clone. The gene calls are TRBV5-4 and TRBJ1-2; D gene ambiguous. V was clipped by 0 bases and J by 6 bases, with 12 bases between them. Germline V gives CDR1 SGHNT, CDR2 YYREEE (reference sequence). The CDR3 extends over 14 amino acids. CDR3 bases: TGTGCCAGCAGCTTGGCGCCTCTTAGTAATGGCTACACCTTC. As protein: CASSLAPLSNGYTF.